The 8 T cell receptor beta chains below all came from one sample that was sequenced in a study of blood T cell repertoires in COVID-19. Libraries were prepared by immunoSEQ multiplex PCR; TCRdb keeps only in-frame clonotypes and omits some of them. The sample consists of over 150,000 clones, just over 90% of them appearing once. Sequenced material: peripheral blood. The origin of the receptors is a man in his late teens or twenties with acute or convalescent COVID-19.

This chain uses TRBV7-9 with TRBJ2-1; D gene uncertain. V shed 3 bases and J shed 3 bases, with 12 bases lying between them. The germline V gene has CDR1 SEHNR and CDR2 FQNEAQ (reference sequence). There are 15 residues in the CDR3. In DNA form, the CDR3 reads TGTGCCAGCAGCTTCCTAGGCAGCATCTACAATGAGCAGTTCTTC. Translating gives CASSFLGSIYNEQFF.

This rearrangement joins TRBV10-1 to TRBJ1-2; D unclear. The ends were cut back, 4 bases at V and 7 bases at J, with 13 bases in the middle. CDR3 length: 13 residues. CDR1 and CDR2 (germline): WNHNN, SYGVQD (reference sequence). The CDR3 region has the DNA TGCGCCAGCAGTGGCGGGCAGGTCGGTGGCTACACCTTC. Its translation: CASSGGQVGGYTF.

The rearrangement joins TRBV6-5 to TRBJ1-1, with 9 bases fitting TRBD1. The V segment lost 10 bases and the J segment 3 bases; nucleotides outside the gene matches: 9. The CDR3 length is 14 residues. The germline CDR1 and CDR2 sequences are MNHEY and SVGAGI. The CDR3 spells CATSRQGGDTEAFF. CDR3 bases: TGTGCCACCTCGAGACAGGGGGGGGACACTGAAGCTTTCTTT.

The V call is TRBV25-1, the J call TRBJ2-1; the D gene is possibly TRBD2 (5 bases). This CDR3 is built from 16 residues. Looked up from germline, CDR1 is MGHDK and CDR2 is SYGVNS. The germline V and J ends were trimmed by 1 base and 0 bases, with 10 bases remaining between them. The CDR3: CASSEFLDSSYNEQFF. In DNA, the CDR3 is TGTGCCAGCAGTGAATTCTTGGACTCCTCCTACAATGAGCAGTTCTTC.

V usage is TRBV2 and J usage is TRBJ1-1; 8 bases line up with TRBD1. The germline CDR1 and CDR2 sequences are SNHLY and FYNNEI. J was trimmed by 0 bases and V by 5 bases; bases with no gene match: 2. There are 14 residues in the CDR3. This CDR3 is CASSKDRVNTEAFF. CDR3 sequence (DNA): TGTGCCAGCAGTAAGGACAGGGTGAACACTGAAGCTTTCTTT.

The V gene is TRBV5-5, the J gene TRBJ1-2, with TRBD1 identical over 7 bases. Germline values: CDR1 SGHKS, CDR2 YYEKEE (reference sequence). The CDR3 is made up of 13 amino acids. V was pared by 1 base and J by 8 bases, with 5 bases of the junction left unmatched. CDR3 residues: CASSLTGAGGYTF. In nucleotides, the CDR3 is TGTGCCAGCAGCTTGACAGGGGCCGGGGGCTACACCTTC.

The V gene is TRBV18, the J gene TRBJ2-7; 11 bases fit TRBD2. The CDR3 consists of 15 residues. CDR1 is KGHSH and CDR2 is LQKENI in the germline V gene. The ends lost 5 bases at V and 4 bases at J; junction bases unmatched: 7. CDR3: CASSSTGTSGYEQYF. CDR3 DNA sequence: TGTGCCAGCTCATCGACCGGGACTAGCGGATACGAGCAGTACTTC.

This chain uses TRBV7-2 with TRBJ2-5, with D possibly being TRBD1 (6 bases). Per germline, CDR1 SGHTA and CDR2 FQGNSA. Trimming removed 5 bases at V and 1 base at J, with 11 bases between. The CDR3 has 14 residues. The CDR3 region has the DNA TGTGCCAGCAGCCAACCGGACAGCCAAGAGACCCAGTACTTC. It codes for CASSQPDSQETQYF. Using reference TRBV7-2 and TRBJ2-5 for the parts outside the CDR3, the full variable domain is GAGVSQSPSNKVTEKGKDVELRCDPISGHTALYWYRQSLGQGLEFLIYFQGNSAPDKSGLPSDRFSAERTGGSVSTLTIQRTQQEDSAVYLCASSQPDSQETQYFGPGTRLLVL.